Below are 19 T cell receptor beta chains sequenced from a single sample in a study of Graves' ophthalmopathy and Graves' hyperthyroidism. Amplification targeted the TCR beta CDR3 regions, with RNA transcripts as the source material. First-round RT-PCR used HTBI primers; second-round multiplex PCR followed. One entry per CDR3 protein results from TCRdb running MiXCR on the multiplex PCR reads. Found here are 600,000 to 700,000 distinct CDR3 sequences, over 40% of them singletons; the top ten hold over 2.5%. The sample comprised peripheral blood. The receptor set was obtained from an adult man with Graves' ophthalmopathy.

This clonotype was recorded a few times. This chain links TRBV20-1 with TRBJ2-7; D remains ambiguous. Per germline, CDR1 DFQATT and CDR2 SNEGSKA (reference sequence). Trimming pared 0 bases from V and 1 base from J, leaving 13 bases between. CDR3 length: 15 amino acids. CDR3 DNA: TGCAGTGCTAGAGATGCGGTAACCTCTTCCTACGAGCAGTACTTC. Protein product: CSARDAVTSSYEQYF.

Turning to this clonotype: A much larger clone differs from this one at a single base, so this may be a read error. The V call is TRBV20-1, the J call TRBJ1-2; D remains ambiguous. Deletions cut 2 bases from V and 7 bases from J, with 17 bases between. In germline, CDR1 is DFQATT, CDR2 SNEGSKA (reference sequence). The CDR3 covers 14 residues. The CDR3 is CSARMSLQRAGYTF. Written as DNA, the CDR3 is TGCAGTGCTAGAATGAGCCTACAGAGGGCTGGCTACACCTTC.

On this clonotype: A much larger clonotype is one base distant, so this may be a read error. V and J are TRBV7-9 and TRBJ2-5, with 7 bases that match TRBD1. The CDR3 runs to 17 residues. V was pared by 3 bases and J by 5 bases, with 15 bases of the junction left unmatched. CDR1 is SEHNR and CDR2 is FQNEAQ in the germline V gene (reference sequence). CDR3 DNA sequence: TGTGCCAGCAGCTTTGGGACAGCAGCTCGGAGGAGTGAGACCCAGTACTTC. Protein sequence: CASSFGTAARRSETQYF.

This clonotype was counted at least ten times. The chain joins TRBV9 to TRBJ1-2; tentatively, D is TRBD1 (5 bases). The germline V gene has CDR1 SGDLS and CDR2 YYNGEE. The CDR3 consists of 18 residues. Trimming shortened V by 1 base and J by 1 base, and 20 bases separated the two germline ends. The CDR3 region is CASSVLGTSHLVNYGYTF. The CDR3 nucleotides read TGTGCCAGCAGCGTATTAGGGACGTCTCACTTGGTTAACTATGGCTACACCTTC.

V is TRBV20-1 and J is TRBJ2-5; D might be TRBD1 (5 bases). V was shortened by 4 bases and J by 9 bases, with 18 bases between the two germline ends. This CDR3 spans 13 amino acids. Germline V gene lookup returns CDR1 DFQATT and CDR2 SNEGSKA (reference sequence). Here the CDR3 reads CSATSGSGQPQYF. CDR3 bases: TGCAGTGCTACCTCAGGGTCGGGTCAGCCCCAGTACTTC.

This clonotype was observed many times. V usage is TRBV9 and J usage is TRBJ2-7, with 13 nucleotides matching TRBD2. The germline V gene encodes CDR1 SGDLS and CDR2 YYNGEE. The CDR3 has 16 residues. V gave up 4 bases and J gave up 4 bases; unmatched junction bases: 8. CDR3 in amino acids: CASSKTGTSGEYEQYF. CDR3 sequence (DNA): TGTGCCAGCAGCAAAACCGGGACTAGCGGGGAGTACGAGCAGTACTTC.

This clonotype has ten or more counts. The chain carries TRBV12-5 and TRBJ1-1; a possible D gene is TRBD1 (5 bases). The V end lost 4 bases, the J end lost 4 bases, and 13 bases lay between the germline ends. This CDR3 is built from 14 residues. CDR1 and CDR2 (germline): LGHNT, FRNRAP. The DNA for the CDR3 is TGTGCTAGTGGTTCCAGGGAACTGAGCACTGAAGCTTTCTTT. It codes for CASGSRELSTEAFF.

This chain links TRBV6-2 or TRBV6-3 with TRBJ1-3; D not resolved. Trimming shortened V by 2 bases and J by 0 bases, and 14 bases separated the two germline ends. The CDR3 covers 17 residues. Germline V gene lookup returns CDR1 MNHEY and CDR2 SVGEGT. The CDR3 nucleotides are TGTGCCAGCAGTTACGGTCCAGGAGCATCCTCTGGAAACACCATATATTTT. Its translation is CASSYGPGASSGNTIYF.

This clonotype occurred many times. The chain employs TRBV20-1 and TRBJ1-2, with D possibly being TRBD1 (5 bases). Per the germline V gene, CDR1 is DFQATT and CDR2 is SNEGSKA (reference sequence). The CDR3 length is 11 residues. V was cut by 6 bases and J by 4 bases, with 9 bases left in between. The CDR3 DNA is TGCAGTGCCAGCACAGGCTATGGCTACACCTTC. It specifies CSASTGYGYTF.

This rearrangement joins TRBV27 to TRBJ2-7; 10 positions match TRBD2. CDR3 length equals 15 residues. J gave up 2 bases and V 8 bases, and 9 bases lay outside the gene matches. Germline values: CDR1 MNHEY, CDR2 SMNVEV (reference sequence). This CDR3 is CASRNRLAGAYEQYF. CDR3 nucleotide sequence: TGTGCCAGCCGCAACCGCCTAGCGGGGGCCTACGAGCAGTACTTC.

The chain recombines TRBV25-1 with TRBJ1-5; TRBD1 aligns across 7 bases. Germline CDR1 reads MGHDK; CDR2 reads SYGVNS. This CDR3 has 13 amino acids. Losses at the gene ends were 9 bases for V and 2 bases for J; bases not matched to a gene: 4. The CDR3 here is CASGQGGNQPQHF. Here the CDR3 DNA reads TGTGCCAGTGGGCAGGGGGGCAATCAGCCCCAGCATTTT. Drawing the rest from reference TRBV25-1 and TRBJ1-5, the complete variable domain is EADIYQTPRYLVIGTGKKITLECSQTMGHDKMYWYQQDPGMELHLIHYSYGVNSTEKGDLSSESTVSRIRTEHFPLTLESARPSHTSQYLCASGQGGNQPQHFGDGTRLSIL.

The CDR3 sequence is CASSEVSSRYSNYGYTF. For the CDR3, the DNA is TGTGCCAGCAGTGAAGTATCCTCCCGATACTCTAACTATGGCTACACCTTC. The genes are TRBV4-2 and TRBJ1-2, with no clear D. Germline CDR1 is LGHNA and CDR2 is YNFKEQ. This CDR3 is 17 amino acids long. V was pared by 6 bases and J by 0 bases, with 20 bases between.

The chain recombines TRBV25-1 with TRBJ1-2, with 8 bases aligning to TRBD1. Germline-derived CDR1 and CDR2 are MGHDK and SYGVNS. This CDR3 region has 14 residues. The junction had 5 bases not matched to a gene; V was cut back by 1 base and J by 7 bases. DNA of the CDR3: TGTGCCAGCAGTGAATTAGCAGGGGGCGGTGGCTACACCTTC. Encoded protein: CASSELAGGGGYTF.

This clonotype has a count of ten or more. CDR3: CASSFLGNQETQYF. The CDR3 bases are TGCGCCAGCAGCTTTCTAGGGAACCAAGAGACCCAGTACTTC. This chain connects TRBV5-1 to TRBJ2-5; D remains ambiguous. Germline assignment: CDR1 SGHRS and CDR2 YFSETQ. The CDR3 spans 14 residues. V dropped 2 bases and J dropped 0 bases, with 8 bases sitting between them.

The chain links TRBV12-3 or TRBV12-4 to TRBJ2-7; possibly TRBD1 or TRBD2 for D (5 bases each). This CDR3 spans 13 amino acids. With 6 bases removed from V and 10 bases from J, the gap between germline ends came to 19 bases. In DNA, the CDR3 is TGTGCCAGCAGCTTATCGGGACCCTCCATACAGTACTTC. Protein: CASSLSGPSIQYF.

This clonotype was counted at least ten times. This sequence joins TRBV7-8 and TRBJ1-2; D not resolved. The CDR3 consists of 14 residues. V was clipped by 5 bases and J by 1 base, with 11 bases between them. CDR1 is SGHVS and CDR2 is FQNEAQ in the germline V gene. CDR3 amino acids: CASSPLLDNYGYTF. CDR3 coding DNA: TGTGCCAGCAGCCCCCTTCTTGATAACTATGGCTACACCTTC.

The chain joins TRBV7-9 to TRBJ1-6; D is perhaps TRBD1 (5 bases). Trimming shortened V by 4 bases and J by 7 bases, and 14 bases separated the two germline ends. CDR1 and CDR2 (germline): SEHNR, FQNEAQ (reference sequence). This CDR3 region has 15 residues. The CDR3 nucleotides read TGTGCCAGCAGCTCTGGCAGGGCCGAGAATTCACCCCTCCACTTT. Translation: CASSSGRAENSPLHF.

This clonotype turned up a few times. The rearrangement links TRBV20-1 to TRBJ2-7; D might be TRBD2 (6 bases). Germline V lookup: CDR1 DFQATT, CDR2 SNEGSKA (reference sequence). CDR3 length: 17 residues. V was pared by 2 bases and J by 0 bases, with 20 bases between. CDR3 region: CSARLGLNLDSSYEQYF. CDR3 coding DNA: TGCAGTGCTAGACTGGGACTGAACCTAGACAGCTCCTACGAGCAGTACTTC.

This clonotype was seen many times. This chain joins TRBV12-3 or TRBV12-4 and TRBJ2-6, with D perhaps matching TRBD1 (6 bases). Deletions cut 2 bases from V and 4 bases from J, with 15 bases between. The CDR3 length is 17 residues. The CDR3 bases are TGTGCCAGCAGTTTAAACAGGGTAGCTTCAGGGGCCAACGTCCTGACTTTC. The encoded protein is CASSLNRVASGANVLTF.